The 2 T cell receptor beta chains below were found in one sample sequenced in a study of T cell changes during pregnancy in multiple sclerosis. Method: immunoSEQ multiplex PCR; TCRdb's copy keeps in-frame clones and lacks some. The sample lists over 50,000 clones; around 91% were seen once. Sample: peripheral blood, taken after pregnancy. These receptors were collected from a female donor with multiple sclerosis, enrolled in a pregnancy study.

This CDR3 is CASTRGEERATNEKLFF. DNA for the CDR3: TGTGCCAGCACCAGAGGAGAAGAGAGGGCAACTAATGAAAAACTGTTTTTT. The V and J genes are TRBV9 and TRBJ1-4; D call uncertain. Trimming removed 6 bases at V and 0 bases at J, with 18 bases between. The germline V gene has CDR1 SGDLS and CDR2 YYNGEE. The CDR3 spans 17 residues.

The rearrangement uses TRBV5-4 and TRBJ2-1; a possible D gene is TRBD2 (5 bases). The CDR3 has 16 residues. V lost 0 bases and J 9 bases, leaving 19 bases between the germline ends. Germline V gene lookup returns CDR1 SGHNT and CDR2 YYREEE (reference sequence). The CDR3 protein is CASSLGRWVERREQFF. CDR3 sequence (DNA): TGTGCCAGCAGCTTGGGACGTTGGGTTGAGCGGCGTGAGCAGTTCTTC.